These 18 T cell receptor beta chains were sequenced from one sample in a study of blood T cell repertoires in COVID-19. Assay: immunoSEQ multiplex PCR; the TCRdb copy retains only in-frame clones and omits some. The sample consists of under 250,000 clones, about four fifths of them appearing once. The sample was peripheral blood. The source is an older woman with acute or convalescent COVID-19.

The chain carries TRBV10-3 and TRBJ2-5; 15 positions agree with TRBD2. CDR3 size: 19 residues. The germline V gene encodes CDR1 ENHRY and CDR2 SYGVKD. Unmatched junction bases numbered 7, after V lost 0 bases and J lost 2 bases. CDR3 in DNA: TGTGCCATCAGTGAGTCCGGTGGGGGACTAGCGGGGGGTCAAGAGACCCAGTACTTC. Protein: CAISESGGGLAGGQETQYF.

This clone was counted many times. The rearrangement joins TRBV30 to TRBJ1-4; 9 bases are a match to TRBD1. Germline CDR1 GTSNPN, CDR2 SVGIG (reference sequence). V was pared by 3 bases and J by 5 bases, with 10 bases of the junction left unmatched. The CDR3 runs to 16 residues. The CDR3 protein is CAWSKTGTGKNEKLFF. CDR3 sequence (DNA): TGTGCCTGGAGCAAAACCGGGACAGGGAAGAATGAAAAACTGTTTTTT.

In its sample, this clone was seen once. The chain recombines TRBV7-2 with TRBJ2-7; 7 bases agree with TRBD1. The V gene end was trimmed by 5 bases and the J gene end by 4 bases; junction bases not matched to a gene: 23. This CDR3 spans 19 amino acids. Germline V gene data show CDR1 as SGHTA and CDR2 as FQGNSA. CDR3: CASSVRGLGQATFSYEQYF. The CDR3 DNA is TGTGCCAGCAGCGTAAGGGGCCTAGGACAGGCGACCTTCAGTTACGAGCAGTACTTC.

The chain has TRBV7-8 and TRBJ2-1, with 8 bases lining up with TRBD1. Germline lookup yields CDR1 SGHVS and CDR2 FQNEAQ. This CDR3 is 15 amino acids long. Germline trimming cut 3 bases from V and 4 bases from J; bases unmatched to any gene: 5. The CDR3 region has the DNA TGTGCCAGCAGCTTTACAGGGGGATTGTACAATGAGCAGTTCTTC. Translation: CASSFTGGLYNEQFF.

V and J are TRBV11-2 and TRBJ1-6, with a weak D call TRBD1 (5 bases). The germline V gene encodes CDR1 SGHAT and CDR2 FQNNGV. The CDR3 extends over 14 amino acids. V dropped 5 bases and J dropped 8 bases, with 13 bases sitting between them. This chain's CDR3 is CASSLRVSDSPLHF. The CDR3 coding sequence is TGTGCCAGCAGCCTCAGGGTTTCGGATTCACCCCTCCACTTT.

This clone appeared a single time. This chain uses TRBV9 with TRBJ1-6; D gene ambiguous. The CDR3 covers 13 residues. Germline V gene data show CDR1 as SGDLS and CDR2 as YYNGEE. V was shortened by 0 bases and J by 10 bases, with 8 bases between the two germline ends. CDR3 DNA sequence: TGTGCCAGCAGCGTAGATCCGTTATCACCCCTCCACTTT. This codes for CASSVDPLSPLHF.

V is TRBV6-5 and J is TRBJ1-5; 8 bases agree with TRBD1. This CDR3 region has 15 residues. V lost 5 bases and J lost 4; bases outside the gene matches: 7. Germline CDR1 is MNHEY and CDR2 is SVGAGI. CDR3 DNA: TGTGCCAGCAGTCCGGGGACAGGAATTAATCAGCCCCAGCATTTT. Its protein is CASSPGTGINQPQHF.

The chain joins TRBV20-1 to TRBJ1-5; a possible D gene is TRBD1 (6 bases). Germline V gene sequence: CDR1 DFQATT, CDR2 SNEGSKA (reference sequence). The CDR3 runs 12 residues. V was trimmed by 3 bases and J by 7 bases, leaving 10 bases between them. CDR3: CSASAGEQPQHF. The DNA for the CDR3 is TGCAGTGCTAGTGCAGGGGAACAGCCCCAGCATTTT.

The V gene is TRBV9, the J gene TRBJ1-1; 11 positions match TRBD1. The germline V gene has CDR1 SGDLS and CDR2 YYNGEE. Trimming took 0 bases from V and 4 from J; bases not matched to a gene: 5. The CDR3 runs 16 residues. This chain's CDR3 is CASSVGVGQGGTEAFF. CDR3 bases: TGTGCCAGCAGCGTAGGGGTGGGACAGGGGGGCACTGAAGCTTTCTTT.

This rearrangement joins TRBV6-5 to TRBJ1-6, with 9 bases identical to TRBD1. J was trimmed by 3 bases and V by 5 bases; bases with no gene match: 2. The CDR3 has 15 residues. Germline CDR1 is MNHEY and CDR2 is SVGAGI. CDR3 sequence (DNA): TGTGCCAGCAGTAGGACAGGGGACTATAATTCACCCCTCCACTTT. Translation: CASSRTGDYNSPLHF.

The V call is TRBV2, the J call TRBJ1-1; no definite D call. V lost 2 bases to trimming and J lost 4 bases, with 11 bases between them. This CDR3 has 14 residues. The germline gives CDR1 SNHLY, CDR2 FYNNEI. The CDR3 region is CASSESRIGTEAFF. CDR3 bases: TGTGCCAGCAGTGAAAGCAGGATCGGCACTGAAGCTTTCTTT.

In its sample, this clone was seen once. The J gene is TRBJ2-7, the V gene TRBV12-3 or TRBV12-4; tentatively, D is TRBD1 (5 bases). The CDR3 contains 13 residues. The V and J ends lost 6 bases and 0 bases respectively, with 9 bases between them. CDR3 region: CASSDSTSYEQYF. CDR3 bases: TGTGCCAGCAGCGACAGTACCTCCTACGAGCAGTACTTC.

This chain links TRBV19 with TRBJ2-7; 8 bases match TRBD1. CDR1 and CDR2 (germline): LNHDA, SQIVND (reference sequence). This CDR3 comprises 13 residues. V was clipped by 6 bases and J by 5 bases; unmatched bases: 6. CDR3 nucleotides: TGTGCCAGTAGCCGGACAGGGCTCAACGAGCAGTACTTC. It codes for CASSRTGLNEQYF.

The rearrangement links TRBV6-5 to TRBJ1-1; weak D call: TRBD1 (6 bases). Trimming left V 5 bases short and J 5 bases short, with 18 bases between. Germline V gene lookup returns CDR1 MNHEY and CDR2 SVGAGI. This CDR3 spans 15 amino acids. The CDR3 DNA reads TGTGCCAGCAGTCCCCAGGGAGGGGGGCTTACTGAAGCTTTCTTT. Its protein is CASSPQGGGLTEAFF.

This clone was detected a few times. The chain employs TRBV2 and TRBJ1-5, with 7 bases that match TRBD1. CDR3 size: 15 residues. The junction had 6 bases not matched to a gene; V was cut back by 5 bases and J by 2 bases. Germline values: CDR1 SNHLY, CDR2 FYNNEI. The CDR3 sequence is CASSKQGTGNQPQHF. The CDR3 nucleotides read TGTGCCAGCAGTAAACAGGGGACCGGCAATCAGCCCCAGCATTTT.

The rearrangement joins TRBV5-5 to TRBJ2-7, with TRBD2 as a possible D gene (6 bases). This CDR3 region has 13 residues. Trimming left V 0 bases short and J 6 bases short, with 10 bases between. Germline values: CDR1 SGHKS, CDR2 YYEKEE (reference sequence). This CDR3 reads CASSLVRGSEQYF. The CDR3 DNA sequence: TGTGCCAGCAGCTTGGTGCGGGGTAGCGAGCAGTACTTC.

This clone has only a few counts. The chain uses TRBV19 and TRBJ2-5, with D perhaps matching TRBD2 (5 bases). Germline lookup yields CDR1 LNHDA and CDR2 SQIVND (reference sequence). This CDR3 has 13 amino acids. V lost 0 bases to trimming and J lost 7 bases, with 9 bases between them. In DNA, the CDR3 is TGTGCCAGTAGTATAGACCAGGCGGGGACCCAGTACTTC. This codes for CASSIDQAGTQYF.

The chain employs TRBV5-1 and TRBJ2-1; D uncertain. Germline V gene data show CDR1 as SGHRS and CDR2 as YFSETQ. The germline V and J ends were trimmed by 0 bases and 9 bases, with 10 bases remaining between them. The length of the CDR3 is 13 residues. The CDR3 region is CASSLAPVLEQFF. The DNA for the CDR3 is TGCGCCAGCAGCTTGGCCCCTGTTCTTGAGCAGTTCTTC.